Each of the 3 T cell receptor beta chains below was sequenced from the same sample in a study of blood T cells in healthy people across ages (dated by TCRdb to 2013 to 2016). Library generation was performed with 5' RACE. The instrument given in TCRdb is Illumina HiSeq 2500. A second PCR of 7 to 11 cycles was run with a J-beta primer mix and a sample-barcoded 5' primer. Using fastp trimming at Q25 and MiXCR clonotype assembly, TCRdb reanalyzed the public sequencing data and kept in-frame beta chains. Identical CDR3 protein sequences are pooled into one entry, listed with their most common genes and DNA. This sample is represented by approximately 830,000 distinct CDR3 sequences; about 62% of them were singletons. 25% to 30% of the sample comes from the top ten. The sample consisted of blood. The receptors were gathered from a man in his thirties or forties in good health.

The rearrangement links TRBV9 to TRBJ1-5, with a possible D match to TRBD1 (5 bases). The CDR3 consists of 14 residues. V dropped 0 bases and J dropped 9 bases, with 13 bases sitting between them. Per the germline V gene, CDR1 is SGDLS and CDR2 is YYNGEE. CDR3 DNA: TGTGCCAGCAGCGTAGCCGGGGACCACGGGCCCCAGCATTTT. This sequence encodes CASSVAGDHGPQHF.

V and J are TRBV2 and TRBJ2-7, with TRBD2 matching over 9 bases. In germline, CDR1 is SNHLY, CDR2 FYNNEI. This CDR3 comprises 15 residues. V lost 4 bases and J lost 2; bases outside the gene matches: 6. CDR3 in DNA: TGTGCCAGCAGTGTCGACCGACTAGCGGCCTACGAGCAGTACTTC. Translation gives CASSVDRLAAYEQYF.

Ten or more counts support this clonotype. The chain combines TRBV29-1 with TRBJ2-5, with 12 bases matching TRBD2. With V trimmed by 2 bases and J by 2 bases, 15 bases remained unmatched. The V gene's germline CDR1 is SQVTM and CDR2 ANQGSEA. The CDR3 loop spans 19 amino acids. The CDR3 is CSVEFAGMLAGGWQETQYF. In DNA form, the CDR3 reads TGCAGCGTTGAATTCGCAGGGATGCTAGCGGGGGGGTGGCAAGAGACCCAGTACTTC.